This TCR beta chain originates from a study of beta chain features in type 1 diabetes. Overall study results and limits: Shortening that was moderate but significant affected the TCRB CDR3s of Type 1 diabetes patients in all four CD4+ subsets.

Expressed TCRB transcripts were sequenced because the isolated RNA had all been reverse transcribed beforehand. Repertoires were generated with immunoSEQ multiplex PCR, while TCRdb's copy carries only in-frame clones and drops some. Here the sample spans roughly 730,000 clones, around 15% being singletons. In its sample, this clone was seen a few times. Antigen: not known. The identical CDR3 is also encoded by other nucleotide sequences in the sample. Germline loops: CDR1 ENHRY, CDR2 SYGVKD. The CDR3 is 15 residues long. V was pared by 0 bases and J by 0 bases, with 0 bases of the junction left unmatched. CD4+ naive, central memory, regulatory and stem cell-like memory cells were sorted via CD45RO/CCR7/CD25/CD127/CD95/CD27. Purities over 95% were achieved in all sorted populations.

Sequences were obtained from naive CD4+ T cells from blood. The sequence derives from a man in his late teens or twenties with type 1 diabetes. The gene calls are TRBV10-3 and TRBJ1-1, with 8 bases identical to TRBD1. The CDR3: CAISESGQVNTEAFF. The CDR3 DNA reads as TGTGCCATCAGTGAGTCGGGACAGGTGAACACTGAAGCTTTCTTT.